The sequence of this T cell receptor (beta chain) was determined in a study of memory CD4+ T cells and cytomegalovirus serostatus (dated by TCRdb to about 2019). Background for the entire study: A total of 33 healthy Belgian adults, of whom 9 were CMV seropositive and 24 were CMV seronegative, were included in the cohort. The study sequenced CD4+ memory TCRbeta repertoires of a Belgian cohort with known cytomegalovirus serostatus to replicate a published TCR-based CMV serostatus classifier. Findings and caveats that apply to the study as a whole: On the Belgian cohort, the classifier based on the original framework reached a median bootstrapped AUC of approximately 0.95, with a 95% CI of 0.76-1.00. The results were read as suggesting that the CMV-associated TCR signature is, for the most part, present in the CD4+ memory repertoire. Unlike the original study, which covered naive and memory CD4+ and CD8+ populations, the Belgian study sequenced only CD4+CD45RO+ memory cells. CMV serostatus prediction reached a median bootstrapped AUC of roughly 0.96 with the original framework and roughly 0.9 with a US-trained random forest. Of 164 previously reported CMV-associated TCRbeta sequences, approximately 70 appeared in the CD4+ memory repertoires, each in one to five individuals.

Single viable CD3+CD4+CD8-CD45RO+ cells were sorted as memory CD4+ T cells on a FACSAria II. CMV serostatus was determined using a Roche Elecsys assay that detects serum IgG against CMV pp150, pp28, p38 and p52. Once the samples were thawed, total CD4+ T cells were enriched through positive selection using CD4 magnetic microbeads. Samples originated from another study that specifically interrogated the CD4+ T cell memory repertoire. Peripheral blood mononuclear cells were isolated and cryopreserved following standard operating procedures; serum was stored at -80 °C. Staining used CD3-PerCP (BW264/56), CD4-APC (RPA-T4), CD45RO-PE (UCHT1) and CD8-Pacific Orange (3B5) antibodies, with Sytox blue excluding non-viable cells. On this clone itself: The antigen this receptor binds is unknown. There are no base qualities to consult, and no much larger clone falls within one base.

There are 15 amino acids in the CDR3, from cysteine to phenylalanine inclusive. Only CDR3 DNA is held: 45 bases, read in frame from base 1. V gives up 0 bases and J gives up 4 bases, and the segment between their germline ends measures 13 bases. The germline V gene supplies CDR1 SGHRS and CDR2 YFSETQ. The Quick-DNA Microprep Kit was used to extract genomic DNA from the sorted cells. Amplification of TCRbeta DNA was done with the immunoSEQ hsTCRbeta kit, following the protocol from the manufacturer. An Illumina MiSeq instrument was used to sequence the TCRbeta libraries. The authors processed their data as follows. After out-of-frame sequences were removed, 2 million to 2.5 million distinct TCRbeta sequences remained, averaging around 61,000 per individual. Two values were used to score each individual: the count of under 200 previously reported CMV-associated TCRbeta sequences and the total count of productive distinct TCRbeta sequences. A beta-binomial model was reimplemented in Python, and random forests from scikit-learn, run with default parameters, were trained on data from the US cohort. On the Belgian cohort, classifier performance was reported as the median AUC, along with percentile confidence intervals, across 10,000 bootstrap iterations. TCRdb took this table from immuneACCESS and kept in-frame rearrangements with V and J called. Such tables lack part of the clones; where checked against another copy, unresolved V genes explain under half of the gap, and the rest is unexplained. The V and J calls and the clone size are those of that table, but D and trimming were determined from the DNA. The sample includes around 99,000 clones, with 75% to 90% observed a single time. The top ten clonotypes cover 3.6% of the sample.

The sample comprised memory CD4+ T cells from blood. The sequence was obtained from an adult in good health and CMV-seropositive. This chain is built from TRBV5-1 and TRBJ2-5; the D segment could be TRBD1, given 6 matching bases. The CDR3 protein: CASSLAGGFGETQYF. The bases read TGCGCCAGCAGCTTGGCTGGGGGCTTCGGAGAGACCCAGTACTTC.